This passage covers 17 T cell receptor beta chains from one sample sequenced in a study of blood T cell repertoires in COVID-19. Here immunoSEQ multiplex PCR was the method, and the copy in TCRdb shows in-frame clones only, minus some. The sample has a few hundred thousand clones, around nine tenths seen once. Sequencing was done on a sample of peripheral blood. Source of these receptors: a young woman with COVID-19, enrolled during active disease.

This chain uses TRBV7-2 with TRBJ2-7; 9 bases line up with TRBD2. CDR3 length equals 14 residues. Germline V gene sequence: CDR1 SGHTA, CDR2 FQGNSA. The junction had 0 bases not matched to a gene; V was cut back by 1 base and J by 2 bases. Here the CDR3 reads CASSLGLAAYEQYF. For the CDR3, the DNA is TGTGCCAGCAGCTTAGGACTAGCGGCCTACGAGCAGTACTTC. The full variable domain, rest sourced from reference TRBV7-2 and TRBJ2-7, is GAGVSQSPSNKVTEKGKDVELRCDPISGHTALYWYRQSLGQGLEFLIYFQGNSAPDKSGLPSDRFSAERTGGSVSTLTIQRTQQEDSAVYLCASSLGLAAYEQYFGPGTRLTVT.

The chain combines TRBV18 with TRBJ2-3; weak D call: TRBD2 (5 bases). Trimming stripped 2 bases from V and 7 bases from J, with 10 bases between. The length of the CDR3 is 13 residues. Germline CDR1 and CDR2: KGHSH and LQKENI. CDR3 in amino acids: CASSPSGEHTQYF. The CDR3 coding sequence is TGTGCCAGCTCACCATCTGGGGAGCATACGCAGTATTTT.

The chain carries TRBV10-3 and TRBJ2-7; 12 bases are shared with TRBD2. Germline trimming cut 10 bases from V and 5 bases from J; bases unmatched to any gene: 12. The CDR3 loop spans 15 amino acids. Per germline, CDR1 ENHRY and CDR2 SYGVKD. The CDR3 nucleotides read TGTGCCACCGCCCTGACTAGCGGGAGACGAAACGAGCAGTACTTC. Translated, it gives CATALTSGRRNEQYF.

The chain couples TRBV7-2 to TRBJ2-5, with a weak D call TRBD2 (6 bases). CDR1 and CDR2 from the germline V gene are SGHTA and FQGNSA. Trimming removed 0 bases at V and 5 bases at J, with 10 bases between. CDR3 length equals 14 residues. The CDR3 sequence is CASSLAGGRETQYF. CDR3 sequence (DNA): TGTGCCAGCAGCTTAGCGGGAGGTCGGGAGACCCAGTACTTC.

The rearrangement joins TRBV10-3 to TRBJ1-4, with TRBD1 identical over 7 bases. CDR3 length equals 15 residues. Looked up from germline, CDR1 is ENHRY and CDR2 is SYGVKD. J gave up 7 bases and V 5 bases, and 10 bases lay outside the gene matches. The CDR3 spells CAISRGHRVGEKLFF. The DNA for the CDR3 is TGTGCCATCAGTAGGGGGCACAGGGTAGGTGAAAAACTGTTTTTT.

This clone was seen a single time. The chain employs TRBV30 and TRBJ1-3; perhaps TRBD1 as D (5 bases). V was cut by 2 bases and J by 8 bases, with 13 bases left in between. Germline values: CDR1 GTSNPN, CDR2 SVGIG (reference sequence). This CDR3 has 13 amino acids. The CDR3 DNA reads TGTGCCTGGAGTCCGGCCCCGGGGGACACCATATATTTT. The encoded protein is CAWSPAPGDTIYF.

A single count supports this clone. The chain carries TRBV28 and TRBJ1-5; D is uncertain. CDR1 and CDR2 from the germline V gene are MDHEN and SYDVKM. CDR3 length equals 15 residues. V lost 10 bases and J lost 3, with 19 bases in between. The CDR3 protein is CATARHSSNNQPQHF. The CDR3 bases are TGTGCCACTGCCCGACACAGCTCCAACAATCAGCCCCAGCATTTT.

A few counts support this clone. The chain combines TRBV25-1 with TRBJ1-5; D is undetermined. The V gene lost 4 bases and the J gene lost 7 bases, with 14 bases spanning the gap. CDR3 length: 14 amino acids. Germline V gene data show CDR1 as MGHDK and CDR2 as SYGVNS. CDR3 DNA sequence: TGTGCCAGCAGTGGGGGAGATAGGAGCCAGCCCCAGCATTTT. As protein: CASSGGDRSQPQHF.

CDR3 region: CATRGGGAGETQYF. CDR3 nucleotide sequence: TGTGCCACCAGAGGAGGAGGGGCGGGAGAGACCCAGTACTTC. This rearrangement joins TRBV24-1 to TRBJ2-5; possible D gene TRBD2, 6 bases. V lost 7 bases and J 4 bases, leaving 15 bases between the germline ends. CDR3 length: 14 amino acids. Per germline, CDR1 KGHDR and CDR2 SFDVKD.

The chain carries TRBV4-1 and TRBJ2-3, with a possible D match to TRBD2 (6 bases). CDR3 length equals 18 residues. The germline V and J ends were trimmed by 0 bases and 4 bases, with 20 bases remaining between them. The germline CDR1 and CDR2 sequences are MGHRA and YSYEKL. The CDR3 DNA follows: TGCGCCAGCAGCCAAGATTTACTAGTGGGAGGTATGCCAGATACGCAGTATTTT. Its protein is CASSQDLLVGGMPDTQYF.

The chain couples TRBV7-2 to TRBJ1-2, with 7 nucleotides matching TRBD1. The germline CDR1 and CDR2 sequences are SGHTA and FQGNSA. The J segment lost 8 bases and the V segment lost 5 bases, leaving 14 bases of the junction unmatched. CDR3 length: 15 amino acids. The CDR3 DNA reads TGTGCCAGCAGCAATCCCAGGGGGATAGGTTTAGGCTACACCTTC. This sequence encodes CASSNPRGIGLGYTF.

This chain uses TRBV3-1 (or the pseudogene TRBV3-2) with TRBJ2-2; the match to TRBD2 covers 7 bases. Germline V CDR1 and CDR2: LGHDT, YNNKEL (reference sequence). V lost 1 base to trimming and J lost 0 bases; unmatched junction nucleotides: 5. This CDR3 is 17 amino acids long. The CDR3 DNA reads TGTGCCAGCAGCCAAGGTTGGGGGGGAGCGAACACCGGGGAGCTGTTTTTT. Translated, it gives CASSQGWGGANTGELFF.

This clone turned up a few times. This chain joins TRBV7-9 and TRBJ1-2; 8 bases align to TRBD1. Per germline, CDR1 SEHNR and CDR2 FQNEAQ (reference sequence). The CDR3 spans 15 residues. V lost 4 bases to trimming and J lost 1 base; unmatched junction nucleotides: 5. The CDR3 DNA follows: TGTGCCAGCAGCTCCGGGACAGGCGATAACTATGGCTACACCTTC. Translating gives CASSSGTGDNYGYTF.

The rearrangement links TRBV10-3 to TRBJ2-7, with 11 bases matching TRBD2. J lost 5 bases, V lost 2 bases, and 2 bases had no gene match. The germline CDR1 and CDR2 sequences are ENHRY and SYGVKD. There are 14 residues in the CDR3. CDR3 bases: TGTGCCATCAGTGAGGTTAGCGGGAGGGACGAGCAGTACTTC. This encodes CAISEVSGRDEQYF.

The chain joins TRBV5-1 to TRBJ1-5; tentative D call: TRBD1 (5 bases). The germline V gene encodes CDR1 SGHRS and CDR2 YFSETQ. This CDR3 contains 15 residues. Trimming left V 4 bases short and J 3 bases short, with 14 bases between. This CDR3 is CASSPAGVTNQPQHF. The CDR3 DNA sequence: TGCGCCAGCAGCCCAGCGGGGGTTACCAATCAGCCCCAGCATTTT.

The chain recombines TRBV28 with TRBJ2-2, with D perhaps matching TRBD2 (5 bases). The CDR3 has 14 residues. Trimming shortened V by 1 base and J by 4 bases, and 7 bases separated the two germline ends. Germline-derived CDR1 and CDR2 are MDHEN and SYDVKM. For the CDR3, the DNA is TGTGCCAGCAGTTTATTGGCGGGCACCGGGGAGCTGTTTTTT. Translation gives CASSLLAGTGELFF.

The rearrangement joins TRBV7-3 to TRBJ2-2, with 7 positions matching TRBD1. V was clipped by 4 bases and J by 3 bases; unmatched bases: 5. The CDR3 is made up of 15 amino acids. Germline V gene sequence: CDR1 SGHTA, CDR2 FQGTGA. Written as DNA, the CDR3 is TGTGCCAGCAGCTCCTTTGACAGGGACACCGGGGAGCTGTTTTTT. This encodes CASSSFDRDTGELFF.